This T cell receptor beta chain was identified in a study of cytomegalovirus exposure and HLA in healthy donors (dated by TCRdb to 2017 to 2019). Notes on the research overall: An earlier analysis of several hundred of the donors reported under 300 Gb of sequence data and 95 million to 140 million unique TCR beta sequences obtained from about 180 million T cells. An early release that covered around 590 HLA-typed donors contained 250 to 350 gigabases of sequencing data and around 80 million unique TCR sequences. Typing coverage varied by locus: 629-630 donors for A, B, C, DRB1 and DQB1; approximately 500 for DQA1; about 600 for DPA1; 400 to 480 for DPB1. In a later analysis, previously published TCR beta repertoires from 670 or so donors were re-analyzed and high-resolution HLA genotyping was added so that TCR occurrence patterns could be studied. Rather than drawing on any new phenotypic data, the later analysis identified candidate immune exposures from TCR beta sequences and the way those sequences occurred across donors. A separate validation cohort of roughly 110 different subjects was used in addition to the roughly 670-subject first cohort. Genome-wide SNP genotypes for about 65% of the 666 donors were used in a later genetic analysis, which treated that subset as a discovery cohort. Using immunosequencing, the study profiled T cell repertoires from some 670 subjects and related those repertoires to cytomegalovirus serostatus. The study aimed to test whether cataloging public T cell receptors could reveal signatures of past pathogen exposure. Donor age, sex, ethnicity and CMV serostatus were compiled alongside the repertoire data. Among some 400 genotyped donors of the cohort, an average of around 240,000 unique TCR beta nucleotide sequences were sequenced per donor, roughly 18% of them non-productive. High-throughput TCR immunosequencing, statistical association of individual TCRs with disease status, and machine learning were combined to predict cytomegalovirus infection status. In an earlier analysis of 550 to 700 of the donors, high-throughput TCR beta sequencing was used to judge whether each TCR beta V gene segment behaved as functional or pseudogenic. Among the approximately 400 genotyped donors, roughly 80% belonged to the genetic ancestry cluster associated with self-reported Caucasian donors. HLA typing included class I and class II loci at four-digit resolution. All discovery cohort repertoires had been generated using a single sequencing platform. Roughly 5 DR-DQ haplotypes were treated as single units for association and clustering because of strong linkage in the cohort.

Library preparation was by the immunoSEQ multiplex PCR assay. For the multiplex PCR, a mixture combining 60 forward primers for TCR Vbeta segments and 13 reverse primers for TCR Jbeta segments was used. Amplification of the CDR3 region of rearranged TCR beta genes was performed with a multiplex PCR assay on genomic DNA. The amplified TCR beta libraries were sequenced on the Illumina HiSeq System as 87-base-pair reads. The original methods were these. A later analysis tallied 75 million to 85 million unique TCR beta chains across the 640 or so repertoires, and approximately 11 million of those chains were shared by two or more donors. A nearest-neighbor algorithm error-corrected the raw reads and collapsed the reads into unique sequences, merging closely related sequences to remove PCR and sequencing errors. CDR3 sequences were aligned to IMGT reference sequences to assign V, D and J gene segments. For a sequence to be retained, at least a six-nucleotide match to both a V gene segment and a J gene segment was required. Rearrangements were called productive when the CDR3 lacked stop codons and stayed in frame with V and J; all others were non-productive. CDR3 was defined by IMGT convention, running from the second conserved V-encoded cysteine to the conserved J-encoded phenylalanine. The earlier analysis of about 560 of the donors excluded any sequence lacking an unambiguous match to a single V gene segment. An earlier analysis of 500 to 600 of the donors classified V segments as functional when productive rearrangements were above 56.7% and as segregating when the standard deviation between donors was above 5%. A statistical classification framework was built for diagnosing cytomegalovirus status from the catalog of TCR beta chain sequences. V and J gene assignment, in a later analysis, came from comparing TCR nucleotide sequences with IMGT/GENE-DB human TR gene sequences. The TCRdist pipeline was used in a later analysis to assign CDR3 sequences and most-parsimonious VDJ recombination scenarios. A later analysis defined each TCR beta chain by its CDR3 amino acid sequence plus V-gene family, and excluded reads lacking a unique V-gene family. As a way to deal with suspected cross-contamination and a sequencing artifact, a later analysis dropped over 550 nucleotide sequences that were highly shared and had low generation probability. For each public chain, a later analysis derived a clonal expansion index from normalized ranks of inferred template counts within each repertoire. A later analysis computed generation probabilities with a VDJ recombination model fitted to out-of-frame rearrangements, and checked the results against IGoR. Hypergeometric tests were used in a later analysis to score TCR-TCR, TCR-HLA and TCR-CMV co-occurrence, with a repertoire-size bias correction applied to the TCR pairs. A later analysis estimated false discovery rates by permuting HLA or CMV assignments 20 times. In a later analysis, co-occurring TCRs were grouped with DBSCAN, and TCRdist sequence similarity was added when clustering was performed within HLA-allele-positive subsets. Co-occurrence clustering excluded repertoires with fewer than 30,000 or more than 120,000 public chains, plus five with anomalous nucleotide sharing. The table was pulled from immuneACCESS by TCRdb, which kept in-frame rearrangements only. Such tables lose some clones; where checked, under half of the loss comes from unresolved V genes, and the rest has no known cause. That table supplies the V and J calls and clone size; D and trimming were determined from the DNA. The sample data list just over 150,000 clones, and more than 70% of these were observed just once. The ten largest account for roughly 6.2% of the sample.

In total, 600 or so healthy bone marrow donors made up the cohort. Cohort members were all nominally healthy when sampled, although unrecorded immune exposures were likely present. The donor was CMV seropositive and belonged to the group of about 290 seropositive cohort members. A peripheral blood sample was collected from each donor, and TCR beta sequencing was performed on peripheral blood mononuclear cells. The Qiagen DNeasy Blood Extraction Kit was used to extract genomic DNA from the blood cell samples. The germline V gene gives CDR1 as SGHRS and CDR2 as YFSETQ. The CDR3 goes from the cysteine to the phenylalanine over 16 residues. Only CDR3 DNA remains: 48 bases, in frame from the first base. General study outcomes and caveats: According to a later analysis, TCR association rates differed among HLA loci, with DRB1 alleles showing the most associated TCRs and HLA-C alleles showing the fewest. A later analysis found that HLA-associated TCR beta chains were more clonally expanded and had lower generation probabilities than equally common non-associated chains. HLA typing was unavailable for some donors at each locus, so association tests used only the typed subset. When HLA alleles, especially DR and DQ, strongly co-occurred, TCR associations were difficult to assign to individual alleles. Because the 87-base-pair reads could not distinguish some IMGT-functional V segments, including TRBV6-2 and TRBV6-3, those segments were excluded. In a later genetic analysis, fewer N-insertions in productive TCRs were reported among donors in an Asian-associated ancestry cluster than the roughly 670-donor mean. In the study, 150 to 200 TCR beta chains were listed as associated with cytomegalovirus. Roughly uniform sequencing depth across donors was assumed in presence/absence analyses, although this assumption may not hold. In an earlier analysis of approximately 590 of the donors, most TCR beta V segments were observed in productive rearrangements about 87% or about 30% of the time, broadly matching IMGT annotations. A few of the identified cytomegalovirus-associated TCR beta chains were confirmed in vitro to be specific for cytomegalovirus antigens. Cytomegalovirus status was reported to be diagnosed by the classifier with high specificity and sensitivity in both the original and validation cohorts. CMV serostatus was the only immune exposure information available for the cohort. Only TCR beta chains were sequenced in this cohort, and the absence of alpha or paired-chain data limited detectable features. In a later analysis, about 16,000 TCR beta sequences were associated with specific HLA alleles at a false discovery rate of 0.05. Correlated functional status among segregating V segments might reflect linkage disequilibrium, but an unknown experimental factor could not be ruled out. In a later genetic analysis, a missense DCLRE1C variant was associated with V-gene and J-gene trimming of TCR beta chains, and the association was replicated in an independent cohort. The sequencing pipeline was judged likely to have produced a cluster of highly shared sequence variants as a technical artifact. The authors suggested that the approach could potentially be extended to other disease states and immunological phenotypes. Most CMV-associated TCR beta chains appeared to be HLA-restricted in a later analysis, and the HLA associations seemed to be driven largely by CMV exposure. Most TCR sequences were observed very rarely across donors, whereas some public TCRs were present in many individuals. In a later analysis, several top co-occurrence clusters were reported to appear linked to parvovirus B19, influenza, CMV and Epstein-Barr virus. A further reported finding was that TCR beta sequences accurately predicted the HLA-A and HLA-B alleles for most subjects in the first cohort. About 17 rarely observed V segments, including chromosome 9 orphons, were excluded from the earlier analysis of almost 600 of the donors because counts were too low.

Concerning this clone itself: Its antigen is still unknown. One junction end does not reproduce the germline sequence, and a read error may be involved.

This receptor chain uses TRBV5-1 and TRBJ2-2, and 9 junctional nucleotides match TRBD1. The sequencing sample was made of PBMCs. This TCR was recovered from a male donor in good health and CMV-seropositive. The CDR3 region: CASSLTGGPEHRGAVF. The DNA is TGCGCCAGCAGCCTTACAGGGGGCCCCGAACACCGGGGAGCTGTTTTT.